In this sample, the clone carrying this T cell receptor beta chain turned up many times. Its matching antigen is unknown. One end of the junction is discordant with germline, which a read error may explain. The sample originates from a study of response to subunit inactivated influenza vaccine. Findings of the study overall: The authors proposed limited new T cell recruitment per seasonal influenza vaccination.

TCRdb redid the calling of the RT-PCR reads with MiXCR, one entry per CDR3 protein. The sample consists of hundreds of thousands of distinct CDR3 sequences, about an eighth of them appearing once. CDR3 length equals 14 residues. Sequences were derived from PBMCs from blood, sampled on the day of vaccination. This receptor was obtained from a man over 45 who received an inactivated influenza vaccine. The J gene is TRBJ2-7, the V gene TRBV12-3 or TRBV12-4, with 8 bases aligning to TRBD1. In nucleotides, the CDR3 is TGCGCCAGCAGCTTCGGACAGGGTCCCTACGAGCAGTACTTC. Its protein is CASSFGQGPYEQYF.